This TCR beta chain was identified during a study of shared clonotypes between healthy human individuals (dated by TCRdb to about 2020). At the level of the whole study: The cohort included three men and a couple of women between 18 and 49 years of age. For each donor, CD4 naive and CD4 memory were each run on three plates, CD8 naive on two plates, and CD8 memory on one plate. To estimate repertoire size and how much clonotypes are shared between individuals, the study performed deep sequencing of blood TCR repertoires from about five healthy adults. Different laboratories and diverse techniques were used to prepare libraries and sequence TCR repertoires, to increase sequencing depth and limit assay-specific biases. Leukapheresis yielded between about 0.85 and 9 billion PBMCs per donor.

Study-wide conclusions, independent of this receptor: Compared with non-shared clonotypes, clonotypes shared by all four sorted-subset donors had higher generation probabilities. About 5% of naive CD4, 3.5% of naive CD8, approximately 2.2% of memory CD4, and 0.4% of memory CD8 clonotypes were shared across several donors. Only blood was sampled, and tissue TCR repertoires likely differ from those in blood. Pairwise subsampling indicated that sequencing depth was expected to affect the degree of clonotype sharing among donors. Naive subsets generally had larger estimated clonotype richness than memory subsets. The genetic and exposure-history diversity represented was limited by the small number of donors. Even with the large sequencing depth, rarefaction of the sorted-subset datasets indicated that sequencing was incomplete.

The donors were healthy, HIV-negative adults who had no recently reported acute infections or vaccinations. Every donor was a Caucasian adult living in Nashville, Tennessee, USA. CD4+ T cells were enriched by magnetic negative selection, after which naive cells were positively selected on CD45RA and the negative fraction was taken as the memory subset. Blood was obtained by leukapheresis, after which PBMCs were separated by Ficoll-Histopaque density gradient centrifugation and cryopreserved in liquid nitrogen vapor phase. Analytical flow cytometry was used to check the purity and quantity of each magnetically sorted T cell population. Genomic DNA was isolated from every sorted fraction and measured by UV absorbance on a Nanodrop 2000c. With respect to this clone: Its antigen is still unknown. The input lacks base qualities; no much larger clone sits a single base away.

Using the deep immunoSEQ assay, multiplex PCR amplified TCR CDR3 regions from genomic DNA. Genomic DNA extracted from each cell subset was distributed evenly over all wells of several immunoSEQ 96-well plates, and each plate served as one replicate. For sorted subsets, each replicate PCR was loaded with around 200 ng genomic DNA, equivalent to about 33,000 T cell genomes. The purified libraries were quantified using a Qubit 3.0 fluorometer, sized with a Bioanalyzer 2100, and then quantified again using the KAPA Library Quantification kit. Every immunoSEQ 96-well plate was sequenced on a separate single-read 150-cycle Illumina NextSeq 550 flow cell. The study's processing was this. The immunoSEQ output contained only junctional sequences without quality scores, so filtering could not match that applied to full-length reads. To assign V/J genes and CDR3, sequences were annotated against IMGT germline references using PyIR, a Python wrapper for IgBLAST v1.9. Reads with weak V/J assignments (E-value above 1e-6), missing CDR3, stop codons, out-of-frame junctions, or ambiguous translated residues were removed. V3J clonotypes were defined as sequences sharing the same inferred V gene, J gene, and CDR3 amino acid sequence. Percentage overlap between repertoires was computed as shared unique clonotypes divided by the size of the smaller repertoire. RTK rarefaction, the Chao1 estimator, and Recon v2.1 estimates of unobserved clonotypes were used to assess repertoire richness. For all TCRbeta clonotypes obtained by the gDNA method from four donors, generation probabilities were computed with OLGA. This immuneACCESS table, as held by TCRdb, lists in-frame sequences with V and J called but not all clones. Of the missing ones, under half trace to an unresolved V gene in checked studies; the others have no known cause. The D gene and trimming were derived from the DNA, and the V and J assignments and clone size from that table. The sample data list over a million clones, and around 98.5% of these were observed just once. 0.3% to 0.45% of the sample goes to the ten largest clones.

The source of this sequence is a young man in good health. Sample: naive CD4+ T cells sorted from blood. The cell subset or site label corresponds to: CD45RA+ positively selected.

In nucleotides, the sequence is TGCAGCGTTGTTGGAGAAGCGTACGAGCAGTACTTC. This yields the protein CSVVGEAYEQYF. This chain is built from TRBV29-1 and TRBJ2-7; too little of a D gene remains to name it. V is pared back by 4 bases and J by 4 bases, with 11 bases lying between the germline termini. Inclusive of the bounding cysteine and phenylalanine, the CDR3 is 12 residues long. This entry keeps only the CDR3 DNA: 36 bases, framed from base 1. Per the germline V gene, SQVTM is the CDR1 and ANQGSEA is the CDR2.